This T cell receptor beta chain comes out of a study of chemoradiotherapy in HPV16-positive cancers (dated by TCRdb to 2021 to 2024). About the investigation overall: Candidate HPV-specific T-cell clones and common TCR motifs were defined by functional T-cell assays performed on cells from a couple of HPV16-positive patients. The study asked whether T-cell immunity against the HPV oncoproteins E6 and E7 changes during chemoradiotherapy and whether it affects survival. Next, the candidate HPV-specific TCRs and motifs were followed in TCR repertoires from approximately 87 patients with HPV-related cancers. On the study overall, not on this receptor specifically: In HPV16-positive patients, expansion of HPV-responsive T cells during chemoradiotherapy was associated with improved recurrence-free survival. The functional definition of HPV-specific T cells was derived from only a couple of HPV16-positive patients, and the survival association was reported for HPV16-positive patients. Expansion of candidate HPV-specific clones and E7-related TCR motifs was observed in the tumor microenvironment during treatment, whereas no such expansion was observed for non-HPV-specific T cells.

The germline V gene yields KGHSH for CDR1 and LQKENI for CDR2. The cysteine opens and the phenylalanine closes a CDR3 of 15 amino acids. The kept DNA is CDR3 alone, 45 bases in frame from the first base. Deletion took 1 base off V and 5 bases off J, with a span of 9 bases between the germline ends. Comment on this clone: Its target antigen remains unknown. There are no base qualities to consult, and no much larger clone falls within one base.

Repertoires were sampled repeatedly over the course of chemoradiotherapy so that clonal expansion in the tumor microenvironment could be followed. Libraries were made using the immunoSEQ multiplex PCR assay. This is the immuneACCESS table as TCRdb keeps it, with only in-frame sequences that have V and J called. A part of the clones is gone; compared with another copy, unresolved V genes explain less than half, and the rest is unexplained. The sample includes 14,000 or so clones, with just under 70% observed a single time. The ten largest clones take up roughly 19% of the sample. The TCR comes from a human donor with HPV-associated anogenital cancer. The chain links TRBV18 with TRBJ1-6; tentative D gene TRBD1, with 5 bases matching. The specimen was obtained from a patient who underwent chemoradiotherapy. Here the CDR3 is given as CASSPRKGDNSPLHF. In nucleotide form, the sequence is TGTGCCAGCTCACCACGGAAAGGGGATAATTCACCCCTCCACTTT.